These 25 T cell receptor beta chains share one sample of origin, sequenced in a study of CD8 T cells in Susac syndrome (dated by TCRdb to between 2017 and 2020). Library creation used the immunoSEQ multiplex PCR assay. RNA was extracted using the RNeasy kit, and about 0.5 to 1 ug of the RNA was reverse transcribed with random hexamers. TCRdb handled the public reads itself, with Q25 trimming in fastp and clone calling in MiXCR, and kept productive beta chains. Entries are consolidated by CDR3 protein sequence, retaining the most common genes and DNA. Recorded for this sample are about 210,000 distinct CDR3 sequences; 94% of them occurred a single time. The ten largest clones capture 0.15% to 0.2% of the sample. Material for sequencing was CD4+ T cells from PBMCs. The receptors were sampled from a human donor with Susac syndrome.

This chain connects TRBV10-3 to TRBJ1-1, with unresolved D. This CDR3 has 13 amino acids. From germline, CDR1 is ENHRY and CDR2 SYGVKD. Between the trimmed V and J ends, which lost 6 bases and 4 bases, there was a span of 12 bases. Written as DNA, the CDR3 is TGTGCCATCAGCCGAAGCGGGGTCACTGAAGCTTTCTTT. Amino acids: CAISRSGVTEAFF.

The V gene is TRBV28, the J gene TRBJ2-4; TRBD1 agrees at 11 bases. Germline values: CDR1 MDHEN, CDR2 SYDVKM. V shed 6 bases, J shed 7 bases, and the junction held 5 bases outside the gene matches. This CDR3 is 14 amino acids long. CDR3: CASSRGQGVNIQYF. The CDR3 DNA sequence: TGTGCCAGCAGCCGGGGACAGGGGGTTAACATTCAGTACTTC.

This clonotype was recorded only once. The chain carries TRBV12-3 or TRBV12-4 and TRBJ1-6; D is possibly TRBD1 (5 bases). The CDR3 loop spans 14 amino acids. Trimming took off 6 bases at V and 3 bases at J, with 9 bases between the two ends. CDR3 sequence reads: CASRGGVYNSPLHF. The CDR3, as DNA: TGTGCCAGCAGGGGGGGGGTCTATAATTCACCCCTCCACTTT.

The chain joins TRBV20-1 to TRBJ2-2; 7 bases line up with TRBD2. CDR3 length equals 14 residues. The germline V gene has CDR1 DFQATT and CDR2 SNEGSKA (reference sequence). Trimming took 6 bases from V and 5 from J; bases not matched to a gene: 9. CDR3 DNA: TGCAGTGCGTTTCTAGCGGTCGGTACCGGGGAGCTGTTTTTT. Translation: CSAFLAVGTGELFF.

This clonotype was counted once. The chain combines TRBV7-3 with TRBJ2-7, with TRBD1 as a possible D gene (5 bases). V was pared by 4 bases and J by 6 bases, with 13 bases between. The CDR3 sequence is 13 residues long. The germline V gene encodes CDR1 SGHTA and CDR2 FQGTGA. CDR3 coding DNA: TGTGCCAGCAGCTCCGTCTGGGGCGCCGAGCAGTACTTC. Amino acid sequence: CASSSVWGAEQYF.

The chain employs TRBV5-4 and TRBJ1-1; 7 nucleotides align to TRBD1. The germline V gene encodes CDR1 SGHNT and CDR2 YYREEE (reference sequence). There are 15 residues in the CDR3. The V segment lost 3 bases and the J segment 0 bases; nucleotides outside the gene matches: 5. CDR3 bases: TGTGCCAGCAGCTCGGACAGGAGCATGAACACTGAAGCTTTCTTT. Translation gives CASSSDRSMNTEAFF.

The chain is built from TRBV3-1 and TRBJ1-1, with a weak D call TRBD1 (5 bases). With 0 bases removed from V and 1 base from J, the gap between germline ends came to 12 bases. The CDR3 sequence is 16 residues long. Looked up from germline, CDR1 is LGHDT and CDR2 is YNNKEL (reference sequence). The CDR3 region has the DNA TGTGCCAGCAGCCAAGAGGACACCCCCACGAACACTGAAGCTTTCTTT. As protein: CASSQEDTPTNTEAFF.

This chain connects TRBV30 to TRBJ1-5; 9 positions agree with TRBD1. Germline CDR1 reads GTSNPN; CDR2 reads SVGIG (reference sequence). V trimming: 3 bases; J trimming: 4 bases; junction bases outside the gene matches: 7. CDR3 length: 15 amino acids. CDR3 region: CAWSLLGTGNQPQHF. The CDR3 coding sequence is TGTGCCTGGAGCTTACTCGGGACAGGGAATCAGCCCCAGCATTTT.

This sequence joins TRBV20-1 and TRBJ2-5; 12 nucleotides line up with TRBD2. This CDR3 region has 17 residues. The ends lost 0 bases at V and 2 bases at J; junction bases unmatched: 7. Germline values: CDR1 DFQATT, CDR2 SNEGSKA (reference sequence). The CDR3 DNA is TGCAGTGCTAGAGATCTCGGACTAGCGGGGTCTCAAGAGACCCAGTACTTC. It yields the protein CSARDLGLAGSQETQYF.

The V and J genes are TRBV6-5 and TRBJ2-1; 8 bases align to TRBD1. The J segment lost 9 bases and the V segment lost 2 bases, leaving 6 bases of the junction unmatched. Germline V lookup: CDR1 MNHEY, CDR2 SVGAGI. The CDR3 loop spans 14 amino acids. CDR3 bases: TGTGCCAGCAGTTACACAGCCAGGGGGCGTGAGCAGTTCTTC. Amino acid sequence: CASSYTARGREQFF.

The rearrangement uses TRBV20-1 and TRBJ1-5, with 7 bases aligning to TRBD1. The CDR3 spans 15 residues. J lost 0 bases, V lost 3 bases, and 5 bases had no gene match. Germline lookup yields CDR1 DFQATT and CDR2 SNEGSKA (reference sequence). The CDR3 here is CSASLGQISNQPQHF. CDR3 DNA sequence: TGCAGTGCTAGCTTGGGACAGATTAGCAATCAGCCCCAGCATTTT.

The chain is built from TRBV29-1 and TRBJ1-1; 8 bases are shared with TRBD1. The germline gives CDR1 SQVTM, CDR2 ANQGSEA. V was pared by 7 bases and J by 5 bases, with 6 bases of the junction left unmatched. The CDR3 is made up of 12 amino acids. CDR3 sequence reads: CSAGQGSTEAFF. The CDR3 DNA sequence: TGCAGCGCCGGACAGGGTAGTACTGAAGCTTTCTTT.

V and J are TRBV5-1 and TRBJ2-7; 11 nucleotides agree with TRBD2. V gave up 4 bases and J gave up 3 bases; unmatched junction bases: 6. This CDR3 spans 15 amino acids. Germline assignment: CDR1 SGHRS and CDR2 YFSETQ. CDR3 protein: CASSPLAGGIYEQYF. In nucleotides, the CDR3 is TGCGCCAGCAGCCCTCTAGCGGGGGGAATCTACGAGCAGTACTTC.

This chain connects TRBV7-9 to TRBJ2-3; 10 bases fit TRBD2. CDR1 SEHNR and CDR2 FQNEAQ come from the germline V gene (reference sequence). J was trimmed by 1 base and V by 5 bases; bases with no gene match: 3. The CDR3 runs to 15 residues. In nucleotides, the CDR3 is TGTGCCAGCAGCAAAACTAGCGGGGGCACAGATACGCAGTATTTT. It encodes CASSKTSGGTDTQYF.

The V gene is TRBV6-5, the J gene TRBJ1-5, with D perhaps TRBD1 (5 bases). Germline V CDR1 and CDR2: MNHEY, SVGAGI. The CDR3 is 16 amino acids. V lost 4 bases to trimming and J lost 0 bases, with 13 bases between them. DNA for the CDR3: TGTGCCAGCAGTTCAGTCCGGGGGTTTAGCAATCAGCCCCAGCATTTT. This gives the protein CASSSVRGFSNQPQHF.

The rearrangement uses TRBV7-2 and TRBJ2-1; D unclear. Germline lookup yields CDR1 SGHTA and CDR2 FQGNSA. The CDR3 spans 11 residues. Trimming removed 1 base from V and 9 bases from J, with 4 bases in between. The CDR3 DNA follows: TGTGCCAGCAGCTTAGTCAGTGAGCAGTTCTTC. Protein sequence: CASSLVSEQFF.

In nucleotides, the CDR3 is TGCAGTGCTCCAGGACAGGGAGGCAAAACCAAAAACATTCAGTACTTC. It yields the protein CSAPGQGGKTKNIQYF. The chain employs TRBV20-1 and TRBJ2-4; 8 bases are a match to TRBD1. Germline assignment: CDR1 DFQATT and CDR2 SNEGSKA (reference sequence). The junction had 11 bases not matched to a gene; V was cut back by 5 bases and J by 2 bases. CDR3 size: 16 residues.

This sequence joins TRBV11-3 and TRBJ2-3; a possible D gene is TRBD2 (6 bases). The V gene's germline CDR1 is SGHNT and CDR2 YENEEA. V gave up 2 bases and J gave up 4 bases, with 10 bases separating them. The CDR3 spans 14 residues. CDR3 sequence: CASSLLGGSDTQYF. The CDR3 nucleotides are TGTGCCAGCAGCTTATTGGGGGGTTCAGATACGCAGTATTTT.

CDR3 nucleotides: TGTGCCAGCAGCCGCCGGACAGGCGGTTACACTGAAGCTTTCTTT. Residues: CASSRRTGGYTEAFF. The chain uses TRBV7-2 and TRBJ1-1; 7 nucleotides line up with TRBD1. J lost 3 bases, V lost 5 bases, and 9 bases had no gene match. Germline V gene sequence: CDR1 SGHTA, CDR2 FQGNSA. The CDR3 is 15 amino acids. The variable domain in full, completed from reference TRBV7-2 and TRBJ1-1, reads GAGVSQSPSNKVTEKGKDVELRCDPISGHTALYWYRQSLGQGLEFLIYFQGNSAPDKSGLPSDRFSAERTGGSVSTLTIQRTQQEDSAVYLCASSRRTGGYTEAFFGQGTRLTVV.

This clonotype was seen once. This chain uses TRBV7-2 with TRBJ2-5, with a tentative D call TRBD1 (5 bases). The CDR3 is 16 residues long. Germline V gene lookup returns CDR1 SGHTA and CDR2 FQGNSA. Trimming removed 0 bases from V and 3 bases from J, with 14 bases in between. The DNA of the CDR3 is TGTGCCAGCAGCTTAGCGATGGAGACAGCAAAAGAGACCCAGTACTTC. Translating it yields CASSLAMETAKETQYF.

The chain couples TRBV19 to TRBJ1-6, with 10 bases fitting TRBD1. The germline V gene has CDR1 LNHDA and CDR2 SQIVND (reference sequence). The CDR3 is 15 amino acids. V lost 7 bases to trimming and J lost 8 bases; unmatched junction nucleotides: 8. CDR3 loop: CASKTGGEQDSPLHF. CDR3 coding DNA: TGTGCCAGTAAGACAGGGGGCGAACAAGATTCACCCCTCCACTTT.

V is TRBV7-2 and J is TRBJ2-7, with D hard to call. Germline-derived CDR1 and CDR2 are SGHTA and FQGNSA. The CDR3 runs 13 residues. Deletions cut 3 bases from V and 0 bases from J, with 6 bases between. The CDR3 is CASSLPSSYEQYF. CDR3 coding DNA: TGTGCCAGCAGCTTGCCGAGCTCCTACGAGCAGTACTTC.

J is TRBJ2-7 and V is TRBV12-3 or TRBV12-4; no definite D call. V was pared by 4 bases and J by 3 bases, with 7 bases between. The CDR3 covers 12 residues. The CDR3 protein is CASSWNSYEQYF. As DNA, the CDR3 is TGTGCCAGCAGTTGGAACAGCTACGAGCAGTACTTC.

CDR3 sequence reads: CSARGSGTGRDGYTF. Written as DNA, the CDR3 is TGCAGTGCCCGAGGGTCAGGGACTGGCCGGGATGGCTACACCTTC. The J gene is TRBJ1-2, the V gene TRBV20-1; a weak D match, TRBD1 (5 bases). The V gene's germline CDR1 is DFQATT and CDR2 SNEGSKA (reference sequence). This CDR3 region has 15 residues. The V and J ends lost 6 bases and 6 bases respectively, with 23 bases between them.

The count of this clonotype is one. The chain links TRBV7-3 to TRBJ1-5; D remains unclear. With 5 bases removed from V and 3 bases from J, the gap between germline ends came to 11 bases. The germline V gene encodes CDR1 SGHTA and CDR2 FQGTGA. The CDR3 consists of 14 residues. CDR3: CASSDDKPNQPQHF. The CDR3 region has the DNA TGTGCCAGCAGCGACGACAAACCCAATCAGCCCCAGCATTTT.